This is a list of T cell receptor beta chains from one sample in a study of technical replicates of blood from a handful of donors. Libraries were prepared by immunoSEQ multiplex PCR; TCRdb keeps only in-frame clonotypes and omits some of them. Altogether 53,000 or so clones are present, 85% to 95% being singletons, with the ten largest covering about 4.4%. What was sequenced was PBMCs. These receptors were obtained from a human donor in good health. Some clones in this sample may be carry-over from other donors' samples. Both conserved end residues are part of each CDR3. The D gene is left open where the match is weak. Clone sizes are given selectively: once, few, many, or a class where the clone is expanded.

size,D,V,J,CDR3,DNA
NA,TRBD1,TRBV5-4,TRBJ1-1,CASSPGQGAMGTEAFF,TGTGCCAGCAGCCCGGGACAGGGGGCGATGGGCACTGAAGCTTTCTTT
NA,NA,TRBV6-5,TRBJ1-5,CASSTVRGSQHF,TGTGCCAGCAGTACCGTACGCGGGTCCCAGCATTTT
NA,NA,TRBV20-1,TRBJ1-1,CSATVNTEAFF,TGCAGTGCCACAGTGAACACTGAAGCTTTCTTT
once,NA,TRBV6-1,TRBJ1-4,CASSEALTPRSNEKLFF,TGTGCCAGCAGTGAGGCCCTTACACCAAGAAGTAATGAAAAACTGTTTTTT
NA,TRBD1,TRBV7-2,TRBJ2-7,CASSLAGQGVSEQYF,TGTGCCAGCAGCTTAGCCGGTCAGGGGGTGAGCGAGCAGTACTTC
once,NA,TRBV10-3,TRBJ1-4,CAISEGGTNEKLFF,TGTGCCATCAGTGAAGGGGGAACTAATGAAAAACTGTTTTTT
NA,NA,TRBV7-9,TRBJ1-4,CASSPLEKLFF,TGTGCCAGCAGCCCTTTAGAAAAACTGTTTTTT
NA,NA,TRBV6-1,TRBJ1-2,CASSFTLGDGYTF,TGTGCCAGCAGCTTTACACTAGGCGATGGCTACACCTTC
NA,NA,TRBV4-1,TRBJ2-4,CASSQAGNLKNIQYF,TGCGCCAGCAGCCAAGCGGGGAATCTTAAAAACATTCAGTACTTC
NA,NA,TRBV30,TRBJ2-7,CAWSVLTGTYEQYF,TGTGCCTGGAGTGTACTAACAGGCACCTACGAGCAGTACTTC
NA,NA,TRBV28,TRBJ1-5,CASSDSGTPRGQPQHF,TGTGCCAGCAGCGATTCCGGGACACCTCGGGGTCAGCCCCAGCATTTT
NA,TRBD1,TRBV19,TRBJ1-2,CASWTGGDGYTF,TGTGCCAGTTGGACAGGGGGCGATGGCTACACCTTC
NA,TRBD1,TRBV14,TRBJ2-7,CASNRQGLYEQYF,TGTGCCAGCAACCGACAGGGGTTGTACGAGCAGTACTTC
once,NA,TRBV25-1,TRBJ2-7,CASSETGGHYEQYF,TGTGCCAGCAGTGAAACTGGAGGCCACTACGAGCAGTACTTC
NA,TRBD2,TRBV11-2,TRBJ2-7,CASSDRTSGSYEQYF,TGTGCCAGCAGCGATAGGACTAGCGGCTCCTACGAGCAGTACTTC
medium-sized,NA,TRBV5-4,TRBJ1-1,CASSWGGGTEAFF,TGTGCCAGCAGCTGGGGAGGGGGCACTGAAGCTTTCTTT
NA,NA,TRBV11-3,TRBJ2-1,CASSFSSYNEQFF,TGTGCCAGCAGCTTTAGCTCCTACAATGAGCAGTTCTTC
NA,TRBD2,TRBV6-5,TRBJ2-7,CASSSALAGAGEQYF,TGTGCCAGCAGTTCCGCACTAGCGGGAGCTGGGGAGCAGTACTTC
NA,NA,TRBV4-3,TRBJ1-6,CASSQDAVSGSPLHF,TGCGCCAGCAGCCAAGATGCGGTTTCGGGTTCACCCCTCCACTTT
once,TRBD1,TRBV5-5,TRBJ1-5,CASSGGNRGRSNQPQHF,TGTGCCAGCAGCGGGGGAAACAGGGGACGTAGCAATCAGCCCCAGCATTTT
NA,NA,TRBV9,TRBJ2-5,CASSVSSQETQYF,TGTGCCAGCAGCGTCTCCAGCCAAGAGACCCAGTACTTC
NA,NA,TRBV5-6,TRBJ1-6,CASNRRQRLNSPLHF,TGTGCCAGCAACCGAAGACAGAGACTTAATTCACCCCTCCACTTT
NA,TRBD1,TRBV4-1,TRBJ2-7,CASSKTGTYEQYF,TGCGCCAGCAGCAAGACAGGGACGTACGAGCAGTACTTC
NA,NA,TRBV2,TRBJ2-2,CASRVDTTGLYTGELFF,TGTGCCAGCAGAGTAGACACAACCGGCCTTTACACCGGGGAGCTGTTTTTT
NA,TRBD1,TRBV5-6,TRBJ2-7,CASRLQGMGEQYF,TGTGCCAGTCGATTACAGGGGATGGGCGAGCAGTACTTC
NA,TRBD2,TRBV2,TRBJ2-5,CASTRGGLKGETQYF,TGTGCCAGCACTCGCGGGGGTCTCAAAGGGGAGACCCAGTACTTC
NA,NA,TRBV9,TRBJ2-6,CASSVEARGTGANVLTF,TGTGCCAGCAGCGTAGAGGCTCGGGGGACTGGGGCCAACGTCCTGACTTTC
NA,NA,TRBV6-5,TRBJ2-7,CASSSVTEQYF,TGTGCCAGCAGTTCGGTTACCGAGCAGTACTTC
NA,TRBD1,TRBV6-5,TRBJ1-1,CAVSRTGWGNTEAFF,TGTGCAGTCAGTAGGACAGGGTGGGGGAACACTGAAGCTTTCTTT
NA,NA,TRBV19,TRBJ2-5,CASSIRETQYF,TGTGCCAGTAGTATACGGGAGACCCAGTACTTC
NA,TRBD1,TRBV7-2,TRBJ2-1,CASRAGTGTYNEQFF,TGTGCCAGCAGAGCCGGGACAGGGACCTACAATGAGCAGTTCTTC
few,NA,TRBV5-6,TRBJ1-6,CASSYGASPLHF,TGTGCCAGCAGCTACGGTGCTTCACCCCTCCACTTT